These 17 T cell receptor beta chains were all obtained from the same sample, sequenced in a study of a mutant IDH1 vaccine in newly diagnosed glioma. The time point is: baseline, week 1 (first vaccination visit). Treatment defined: pre-vaccination baseline after standard-of-care therapy. Sequencing was performed with immunoSEQ multiplex PCR; in TCRdb, only in-frame clones are kept and a portion is missing. The sample shows nearly 15,000 clones, over 75% of them seen only once. Sample: PBMCs, taken from a glioma patient treated with radiotherapy, temozolomide or both. The receptors stem from a woman aged 40 to 50 with glioma. Some clones in this sample may be carry-over from other donors' samples.

This sequence joins TRBV2 and TRBJ2-3; D might be TRBD2 (7 bases). The CDR3 extends over 14 amino acids. The V and J ends lost 9 bases and 0 bases respectively, with 13 bases between them. Germline CDR1 reads SNHLY; CDR2 reads FYNNEI. In DNA form, the CDR3 reads TGTGCCAGAGACGGGGGGCTGAGCACAGATACGCAGTATTTT. Encoded protein: CARDGGLSTDTQYF. Complete variable domain (other parts from reference TRBV2 and TRBJ2-3): EPEVTQTPSHQVTQMGQEVILRCVPISNHLYFYWYRQILGQKVEFLVSFYNNEISEKSEIFDDQFSVERPDGSNFTLKIRSTKLEDSAMYFCARDGGLSTDTQYFGPGTRLTVL.

This chain links TRBV2 with TRBJ1-1; 7 bases fit TRBD1. Germline CDR1 is SNHLY and CDR2 is FYNNEI. The CDR3 is 14 residues long. With 8 bases clipped from V and 7 bases from J, the junction kept 13 bases outside the gene matches. In nucleotides, the CDR3 is TGTGCCAGCGACAGGGCACCTTATTTAGTTGAAGCTTTCTTT. Encoded protein: CASDRAPYLVEAFF.

Here the CDR3 reads CASSIGATRAEKLFF. The CDR3 coding sequence is TGTGCCAGTAGTATAGGGGCTACACGGGCAGAAAAACTGTTTTTT. The chain links TRBV19 to TRBJ1-4; D is ambiguous. Trimming removed 1 base at V and 8 bases at J, with 14 bases between. From germline, CDR1 is LNHDA and CDR2 SQIVND (reference sequence). The CDR3 has 15 amino acids. Using reference TRBV19 and TRBJ1-4 for the parts outside the CDR3, the full variable domain is DGGITQSPKYLFRKEGQNVTLSCEQNLNHDAMYWYRQDPGQGLRLIYYSQIVNDFQKGDIAEGYSVSREKKESFPLTVTSAQKNPTAFYLCASSIGATRAEKLFFGSGTQLSVL.

The CDR3 loop reads CASSRDREGQPQHF. In DNA form, the CDR3 reads TGTGCCAGCAGCAGGGACAGGGAAGGGCAGCCCCAGCATTTT. The chain uses TRBV2 and TRBJ1-5; 9 positions match TRBD1. Germline CDR1 SNHLY, CDR2 FYNNEI. The J segment lost 7 bases and the V segment lost 6 bases, leaving 7 bases of the junction unmatched. The CDR3 totals 14 residues.

This rearrangement joins TRBV5-1 to TRBJ2-1; 11 positions match TRBD2. CDR3 length equals 16 residues. Germline CDR1 SGHRS, CDR2 YFSETQ. V lost 4 bases, J lost 2 bases, and 5 bases stayed unmatched. CDR3 in amino acids: CASSIGTSGTYNEQFF. The CDR3 DNA follows: TGCGCCAGCAGCATTGGGACTAGCGGTACCTACAATGAGCAGTTCTTC. Full variable domain (outside the CDR3, taken from reference TRBV5-1 and TRBJ2-1): KAGVTQTPRYLIKTRGQQVTLSCSPISGHRSVSWYQQTPGQGLQFLFEYFSETQRNKGNFPGRFSGRQFSNSRSEMNVSTLELGDSALYLCASSIGTSGTYNEQFFGPGTRLTVL.

V gene TRBV7-8 combines with J gene TRBJ2-4; D might be TRBD2 (6 bases). Germline values: CDR1 SGHVS, CDR2 FQNEAQ. The CDR3 covers 17 residues. The germline V and J ends were trimmed by 1 base and 1 base, with 14 bases remaining between them. The CDR3 loop reads CASSLEFSGDAKNIQYF. CDR3 DNA: TGTGCCAGCAGCTTAGAGTTCTCGGGAGACGCCAAAAACATTCAGTACTTC.

This chain connects TRBV27 to TRBJ1-1, with 7 bases lining up with TRBD1. This CDR3 is 15 amino acids long. V shed 6 bases and J 0 bases; nucleotides not matched to a gene: 7. Germline loops: CDR1 MNHEY, CDR2 SMNVEV (reference sequence). The CDR3 is CASSQGGGLNTEAFF. The CDR3, as DNA: TGTGCCAGCAGCCAGGGGGGGGGACTGAACACTGAAGCTTTCTTT.

This clone came up once. The V call is TRBV5-1, the J call TRBJ1-6, with 9 bases aligning to TRBD1. V gave up 4 bases and J gave up 0 bases; unmatched junction bases: 8. In germline, CDR1 is SGHRS, CDR2 YFSETQ. This CDR3 is built from 18 residues. The CDR3: CASSPRTGDSSYNSPLHF. CDR3 DNA sequence: TGCGCCAGCAGCCCCCGGACAGGGGACAGCTCCTATAATTCACCCCTCCACTTT.

The chain is built from TRBV2 and TRBJ1-5, with no clear D. CDR1 is SNHLY and CDR2 is FYNNEI in the germline V gene. CDR3 length equals 16 residues. V was shortened by 7 bases and J by 1 base, with 17 bases between the two germline ends. The DNA of the CDR3 is TGTGCCAGCACCCTCGACACACCGCGGAGCAATCAGCCCCAGCATTTT. It translates to CASTLDTPRSNQPQHF.

The chain links TRBV27 to TRBJ2-7, with D possibly TRBD2 on 6 matching bases. The V end lost 3 bases, the J end lost 6 bases, and 12 bases lay between the germline ends. This CDR3 comprises 13 residues. Germline V lookup: CDR1 MNHEY, CDR2 SMNVEV (reference sequence). CDR3 sequence (DNA): TGTGCCAGCAGTTTTGGAGGGGACGGCGAGCAGTACTTC. Translating it yields CASSFGGDGEQYF.

The count of this clone is one. This CDR3 is CASSSGTDAYEQYF. The CDR3 nucleotides are TGTGCCAGCAGTTCTGGGACAGACGCCTACGAGCAGTACTTC. The rearrangement uses TRBV27 and TRBJ2-7; 7 bases fit TRBD1. Germline V CDR1 and CDR2: MNHEY, SMNVEV (reference sequence). V trimming: 4 bases; J trimming: 2 bases; junction bases outside the gene matches: 5. CDR3 length: 14 residues.

The chain uses TRBV6-5 and TRBJ1-2, with TRBD1 matching 9 bases. The CDR3 consists of 14 residues. CDR1 MNHEY and CDR2 SVGAGI come from the germline V gene. J was trimmed by 1 base and V by 6 bases; bases with no gene match: 3. CDR3 nucleotides: TGTGCCAGCAGACCGACAGGGGGTAACTATGGCTACACCTTC. Protein: CASRPTGGNYGYTF.

The chain links TRBV27 to TRBJ2-7, with 8 bases that match TRBD1. V trimming: 3 bases; J trimming: 6 bases; junction bases outside the gene matches: 13. The CDR3 has 16 amino acids. In germline, CDR1 is MNHEY, CDR2 SMNVEV (reference sequence). The CDR3 loop is CASSFLGGTGSAEQYF. The CDR3 nucleotides are TGTGCCAGCAGTTTCCTGGGTGGGACAGGCTCGGCCGAGCAGTACTTC.

V and J are TRBV4-2 and TRBJ2-1; 9 nucleotides line up with TRBD2. The CDR3 extends over 17 amino acids. Germline lookup yields CDR1 LGHNA and CDR2 YNFKEQ. The trim removed 0 bases at V and 7 bases at J, leaving 10 bases unmatched. The CDR3 loop is CASSQDLTAGGPNEQFF. The CDR3, as DNA: TGTGCCAGCAGCCAAGATTTAACTGCGGGAGGGCCAAATGAGCAGTTCTTC.

The table lists this clone with a few counts. The rearrangement links TRBV10-3 to TRBJ2-1; 9 bases map to TRBD1. The junction had 10 bases not matched to a gene; V was cut back by 7 bases and J by 9 bases. Germline V gene sequence: CDR1 ENHRY, CDR2 SYGVKD. The CDR3 totals 14 residues. CDR3 residues: CAINEPDRGREQFF. The CDR3 coding sequence is TGTGCCATCAACGAACCGGACAGGGGTCGTGAGCAGTTCTTC.

CDR3 region: CASMSAGTGDTQYF. CDR3 in DNA: TGCGCCAGCATGTCGGCGGGGACCGGTGACACGCAGTATTTT. The rearrangement joins TRBV5-1 to TRBJ2-3, with a tentative D call TRBD2 (6 bases). V was trimmed by 6 bases and J by 9 bases, leaving 20 bases between them. CDR1 is SGHRS and CDR2 is YFSETQ in the germline V gene. The CDR3 loop spans 14 amino acids.

In this sample, this clone turned up a few times. The chain couples TRBV19 to TRBJ2-2; D is uncertain. The CDR3 is made up of 13 amino acids. In germline, CDR1 is LNHDA, CDR2 SQIVND (reference sequence). Trimming removed 7 bases from V and 4 bases from J, with 10 bases in between. CDR3 nucleotides: TGTGCCAGTACCCCCATGGGCACCGGGGAGCTGTTTTTT. Translated, it gives CASTPMGTGELFF.